This TCR beta chain comes out of a study of T cells in Graves' hyperthyroidism and ophthalmopathy. Findings and limits, study-wide: Among thyroid clonotypes expanded above 0.001, most also appeared in blood.

There are a few counts of this clonotype. The target antigen is unknown. This CDR3 has 15 residues. The germline V gene encodes CDR1 LGHNA and CDR2 YSLEER. V was pared by 0 bases and J by 2 bases, with 10 bases between. From RNA transcripts, TCR beta CDR3 regions were amplified. When the TCR CDR3 underwent first-round RT-PCR, the HTBI primer set was used. TCRdb fed the multiplex PCR reads into MiXCR, producing one record per CDR3 protein. The sample lists approximately 490,000 distinct CDR3 sequences, about 20% occurring once. Each person with ophthalmopathy scored at least 3 on the Clinical Activity Score, reached NOSPECS grade 4 or higher, and had been ill under 3 months. Every diagnosis used clinical symptoms, serum thyroxine and TRAb, thyroid ultrasound and orbital computed tomography.

This chain links TRBV4-3 with TRBJ2-5; no firm D call. Sequencing used blood. This TCR derives from a woman between 65 and 79 years old with Graves' ophthalmopathy. In DNA, the CDR3 is TGCGCCAGCAGCCAAGATCTGGGCGGACAAGAGACCCAGTACTTC. Translated: CASSQDLGGQETQYF.